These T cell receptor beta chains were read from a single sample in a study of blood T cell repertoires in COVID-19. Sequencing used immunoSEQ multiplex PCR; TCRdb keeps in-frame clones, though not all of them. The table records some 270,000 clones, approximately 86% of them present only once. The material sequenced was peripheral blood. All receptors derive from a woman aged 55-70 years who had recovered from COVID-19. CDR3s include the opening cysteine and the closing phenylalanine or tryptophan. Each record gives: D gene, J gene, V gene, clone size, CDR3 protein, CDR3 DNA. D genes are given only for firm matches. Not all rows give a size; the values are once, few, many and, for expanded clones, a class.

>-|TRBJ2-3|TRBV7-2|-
CASSLRVSADTQYF
TGTGCCAGCAGCTTGAGAGTTTCCGCAGATACGCAGTATTTT
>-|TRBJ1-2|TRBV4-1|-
CASSQEVRPAAAYGYTF
TGCGCCAGCAGCCAAGAGGTTAGACCGGCGGCAGCTTATGGCTACACCTTC
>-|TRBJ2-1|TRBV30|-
CAWSVTTGSSYNEQFF
TGTGCCTGGAGTGTGACTACAGGGAGCTCCTACAATGAGCAGTTCTTC
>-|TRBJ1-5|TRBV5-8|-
CASSLVGVGRQPQHF
TGTGCCAGCAGCTTGGTGGGAGTGGGGAGGCAGCCCCAGCATTTT
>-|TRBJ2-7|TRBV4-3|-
CASSRRLAYEQYF
TGCGCCAGCAGCCGTCGACTGGCCTACGAGCAGTACTTC
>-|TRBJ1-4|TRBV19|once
CASSIMAANEKLFF
TGTGCCAGTAGTATAATGGCGGCGAATGAAAAACTGTTTTTT
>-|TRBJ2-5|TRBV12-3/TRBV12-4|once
CASSTGFQETQYF
TGTGCCAGCAGTACAGGGTTTCAAGAGACCCAGTACTTC
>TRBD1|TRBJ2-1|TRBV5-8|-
CASSWVWDSKFF
TGTGCCAGCAGCTGGGTATGGGACAGTAAGTTCTTC
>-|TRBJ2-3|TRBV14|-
CASGVRGIRLYF
TGTGCCAGCGGCGTCCGAGGAATCCGTCTGTATTTT
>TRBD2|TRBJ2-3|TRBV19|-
CASSLFLAGRGDTQYF
TGTGCCAGTAGCCTCTTCCTAGCGGGGAGAGGGGATACGCAGTATTTT
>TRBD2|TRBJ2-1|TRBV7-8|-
CASSNLNAGGSSYNEQFF
TGTGCCAGCAGCAATCTTAACGCCGGGGGGAGCTCCTACAATGAGCAGTTCTTC
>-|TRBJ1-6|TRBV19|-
CASSLRQTNSPLHF
TGTGCCAGTAGTCTCAGACAAACCAATTCACCCCTCCACTTT
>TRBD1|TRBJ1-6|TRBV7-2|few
CASSLGPGGGNSPLHF
TGTGCCAGCAGCTTAGGTCCAGGAGGGGGCAATTCACCCCTCCACTTT
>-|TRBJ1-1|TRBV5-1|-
CASSGQIRTEAFF
TGCGCCAGCAGCGGACAGATCCGCACTGAAGCTTTCTTT
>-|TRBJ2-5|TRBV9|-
CASSVNVGETQYF
TGTGCCAGCAGCGTAAATGTGGGCGAGACCCAGTACTTC
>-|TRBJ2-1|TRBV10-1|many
CAKRAVQICYNEQFF
TGCGCGAAGCGGGCCGTCCAGATTTGTTACAATGAGCAGTTCTTC
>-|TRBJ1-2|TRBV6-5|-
CASSRGGGDYGYTF
TGTGCCAGCAGTCGAGGAGGGGGGGACTATGGCTACACCTTC
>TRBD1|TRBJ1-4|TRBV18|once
CASSPPSGGSEKLFF
TGTGCCAGCTCACCACCGTCAGGGGGATCTGAAAAACTGTTTTTT
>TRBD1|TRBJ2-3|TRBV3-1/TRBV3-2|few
CASSPWDRATTDTQYF
TGTGCCAGCAGCCCGTGGGACAGGGCAACCACAGATACGCAGTATTTT
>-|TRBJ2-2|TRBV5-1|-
CASSQAVGAVTGELFF
TGCGCCAGCAGCCAGGCGGTGGGGGCAGTTACCGGGGAGCTGTTTTTT
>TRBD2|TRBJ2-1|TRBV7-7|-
CASSLALANNEQFF
TGTGCTAGCAGCTTAGCACTAGCGAACAATGAGCAGTTCTTC
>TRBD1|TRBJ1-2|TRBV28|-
CASSFVQAGGTYGYTF
TGTGCCAGCAGTTTTGTCCAGGCAGGGGGAACCTATGGCTACACCTTC
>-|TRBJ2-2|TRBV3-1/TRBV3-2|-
CASSQGVWGYTGELFF
TGTGCCAGCAGCCAAGGGGTCTGGGGCTACACCGGGGAGCTGTTTTTT
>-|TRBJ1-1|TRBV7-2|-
CASSLVSRNTEAFF
TGTGCCAGCAGCTTAGTGTCCAGGAACACTGAAGCTTTCTTT
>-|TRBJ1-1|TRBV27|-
CASSSLAPDSTEAFF
TGTGCCAGCAGTTCATTAGCCCCGGACAGCACTGAAGCTTTCTTT
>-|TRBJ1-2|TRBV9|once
CASSPTNRENYGYTF
TGTGCCAGCAGCCCAACAAACCGGGAGAACTATGGCTACACCTTC
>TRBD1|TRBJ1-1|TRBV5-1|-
CASSLGRGLGMNTEAFF
TGCGCCAGCAGCTTGGGCAGGGGGCTAGGCATGAACACTGAAGCTTTCTTT
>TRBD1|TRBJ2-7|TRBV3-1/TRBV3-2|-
CASSPWDRGYEQYF
TGTGCCAGCAGCCCCTGGGACAGGGGGTACGAGCAGTACTTC
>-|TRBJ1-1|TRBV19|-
CASSMGRVNTEAFF
TGTGCCAGTAGTATGGGCAGGGTGAACACTGAAGCTTTCTTT
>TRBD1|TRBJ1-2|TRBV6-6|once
CASSSPNRGMDYGYTF
TGTGCCAGCAGTTCCCCTAACAGGGGGATGGACTATGGCTACACCTTC
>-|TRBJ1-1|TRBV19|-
CASSMGRGAFF
TGTGCCAGTAGTATGGGCCGGGGAGCTTTCTTT